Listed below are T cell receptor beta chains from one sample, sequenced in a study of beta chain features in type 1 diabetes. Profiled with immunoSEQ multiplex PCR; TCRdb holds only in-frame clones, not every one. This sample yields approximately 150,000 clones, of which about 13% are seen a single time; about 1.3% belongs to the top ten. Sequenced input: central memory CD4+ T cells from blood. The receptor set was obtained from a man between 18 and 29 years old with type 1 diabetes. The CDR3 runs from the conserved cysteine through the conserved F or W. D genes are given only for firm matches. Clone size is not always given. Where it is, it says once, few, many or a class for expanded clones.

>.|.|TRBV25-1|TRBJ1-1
TGTGCCTCTACTGGTAGGGTCATAAAGAACACTGAAGCTTTCTTT
CASTGRVIKNTEAFF
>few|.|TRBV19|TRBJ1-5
TGTGCCAGTAGTATTCCGGGAAGCGGTCAGCCCCAGCATTTT
CASSIPGSGQPQHF
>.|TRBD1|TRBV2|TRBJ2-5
TGTGCCAGCAGTTTACAGGGGACCCAAGAGACCCAGTACTTC
CASSLQGTQETQYF
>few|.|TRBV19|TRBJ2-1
TGTGCCAGTAGTACTCAGGGGCCTGAGCAGTTCTTC
CASSTQGPEQFF
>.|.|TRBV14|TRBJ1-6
TGTGCCAGCACCCAGACAGATAATTCACCCCTCCACTTT
CASTQTDNSPLHF
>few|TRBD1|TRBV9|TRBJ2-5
TGTGCCAGCAGCTCCTCCGGGACAGGGGGCTCCCAAGAGACCCAGTACTTC
CASSSSGTGGSQETQYF
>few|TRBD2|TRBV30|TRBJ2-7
TGTGCCTGGAGTGTATCGACGGGGGGGACCCTAATTGTCTTC
CAWSVSTGGTLIVF
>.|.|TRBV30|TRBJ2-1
TGTGCCTGGAGTGTGATAGGGGCCCAGCAGTTCTTC
CAWSVIGAQQFF
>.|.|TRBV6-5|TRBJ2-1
TGTGCCAGCAGCCAACAGCCTTCAGGCCAGCAGTTCTTC
CASSQQPSGQQFF
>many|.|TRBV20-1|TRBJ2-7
TGCAGTGCCGGCGACTACGAGCAGTACTTC
CSAGDYEQYF
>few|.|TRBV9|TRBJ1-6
TGTGCCAGCAGCGTAGACGGATATCAGCCCCTCCACTTT
CASSVDGYQPLHF
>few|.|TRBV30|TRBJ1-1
TGTGCCTGGAGTCGGTGGGGAACTGAAGCTTTCTTT
CAWSRWGTEAFF
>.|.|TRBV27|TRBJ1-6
TGTGCCAGCAGTCCCTTAGGCAGGGGAGGCAATTCACCCCTCCACTTT
CASSPLGRGGNSPLHF
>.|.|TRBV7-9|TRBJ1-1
TGTGCCAGCAGCTTAGCGGTGGTTGGCACTGAAGCTTTCTTT
CASSLAVVGTEAFF
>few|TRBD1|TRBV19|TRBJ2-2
TGTGCCAGTAGGTACCAGGGGGCTATTTCCCCCGGGGAGCTGTTTTTT
CASRYQGAISPGELFF
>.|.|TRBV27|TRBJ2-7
TGTGCCAGCAGTTTTATGAGGCAGGGCGGAACCTCCTACGAGCAGTACTTC
CASSFMRQGGTSYEQYF
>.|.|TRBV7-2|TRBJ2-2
TGTGCCACCAGCTTGGCCCAGGGTACGGACACCGGGGAGCTGTTTTTT
CATSLAQGTDTGELFF
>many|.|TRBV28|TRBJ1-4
TGTGCCAGCAGTTTGCAGTCACAGAATAATGAAAAACTGTTTTTT
CASSLQSQNNEKLFF
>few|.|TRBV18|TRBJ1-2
TGTGCCAGCTCGCCCTCGGGCCCAAATTCCTATGGCTACACCTTC
CASSPSGPNSYGYTF
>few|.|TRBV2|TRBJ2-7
TGTGCCAGCAGTCCCGGGCGAGTGAGCTCCTACGAGCAGTACTTC
CASSPGRVSSYEQYF
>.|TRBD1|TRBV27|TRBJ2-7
TGTGCCAGCAGTAGCATCCAACAGGGGGCCTTCGAGCAGTACTTC
CASSSIQQGAFEQYF
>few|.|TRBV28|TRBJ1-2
TGTGCCAGCAGTTTCAAGGCAATCTTC
CASSFKAIF
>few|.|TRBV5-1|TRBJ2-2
TGCGCCAGCAGCTTGGTCAGGGACACCGGGGAGCTGTTTTTT
CASSLVRDTGELFF
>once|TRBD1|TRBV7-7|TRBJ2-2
TGTGCTAGCAGCTCAAACGCCGGGACAGCGGCGAACACCGGGGAGCTGTTTTTT
CASSSNAGTAANTGELFF
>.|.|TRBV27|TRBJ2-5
TGTGCCAGCAGGTCTCCCGGGCTCGGGGAGACCCAGTACTTC
CASRSPGLGETQYF
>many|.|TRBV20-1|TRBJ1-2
TGCAGTGCTTATGCAGGTGATGGCTACACCTTC
CSAYAGDGYTF
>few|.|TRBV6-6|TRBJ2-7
TGTGCCAGCAGTTACTCTGGGAATACCTACGAGCAGTACTTC
CASSYSGNTYEQYF
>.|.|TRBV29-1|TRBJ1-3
TGCAGCGTTCAGCACATAGCATCTGGAAACACCATATATTTT
CSVQHIASGNTIYF
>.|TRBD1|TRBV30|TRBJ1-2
TGTGCCTGGGCCAGGGGGGACACTCGTAACTATGGCTACACCTTC
CAWARGDTRNYGYTF
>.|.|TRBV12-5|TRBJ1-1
TGTGCTAGTGGCGCAGGGGTGACTGAAGCTTTCTTT
CASGAGVTEAFF
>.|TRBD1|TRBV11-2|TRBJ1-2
TGTGCCAGCAGCCTAGGGACAGGGGGCGCCTATGGCTACACCTTC
CASSLGTGGAYGYTF
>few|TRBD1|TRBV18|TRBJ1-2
TGTGCCAGCTCCCCCGACAGGGATGGCTACACCTTC
CASSPDRDGYTF
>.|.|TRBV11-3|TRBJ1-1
TGTGCCAGCAGCTCGGGACAACCTGGGGACACTGAAGCTTTCTTT
CASSSGQPGDTEAFF
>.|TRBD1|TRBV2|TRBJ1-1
TGTGCCAGCAGTCTGACAGGGAGGGAAGCTTTCTTT
CASSLTGREAFF
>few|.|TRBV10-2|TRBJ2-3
TGCGCCAGCAGTGAGTTTGTGGTGGCATCGGCAGATACGCAGTATTTT
CASSEFVVASADTQYF
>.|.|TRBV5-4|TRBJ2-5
TGTGCCAGCAGCTTGGGGCGCCAAGAGACCCAGTACTTC
CASSLGRQETQYF
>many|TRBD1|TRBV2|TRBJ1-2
TGTGCCAGCGGGACAGGTTCTGGCTACACCTTC
CASGTGSGYTF
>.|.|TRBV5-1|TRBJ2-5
TGCGCCAGCAGCTCCGTCCAAGAGACCCAGTACTTC
CASSSVQETQYF
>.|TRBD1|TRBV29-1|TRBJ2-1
TGCAGCGTGGACAGGGGGCGAGGCAATGAGCAGTTCTTC
CSVDRGRGNEQFF
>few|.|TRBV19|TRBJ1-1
TGTGCCAGTACGGGTGCGCGGACTGAAGCTTTCTTT
CASTGARTEAFF
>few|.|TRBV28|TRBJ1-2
TGTGCCAGCCAAGCTAACTATGGCTACACCTTC
CASQANYGYTF
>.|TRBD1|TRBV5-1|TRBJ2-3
TGCGCCAGCAGCTTGAGCCGACAGGGGACAGATACGCAGTATTTT
CASSLSRQGTDTQYF
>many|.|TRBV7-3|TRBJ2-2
TGTGCCAGCAGCTTACAGGGGCTAGCGAACACCGGGGAGCTGTTTTTT
CASSLQGLANTGELFF
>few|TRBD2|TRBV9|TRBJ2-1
TGTGCCAGCAGCTCCGGACTAGCGGGGACTTACGGTGAGCAGTTCTTC
CASSSGLAGTYGEQFF
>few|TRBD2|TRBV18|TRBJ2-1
TGTGCCAGCTCATACATAGCGGGGTACAATGAGCAGTTCTTC
CASSYIAGYNEQFF
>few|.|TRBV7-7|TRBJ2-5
TGTGCCAGCAGCTTTGGACAGCAAGAGACCCAGTACTTC
CASSFGQQETQYF
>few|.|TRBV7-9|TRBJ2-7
TGTGCCAGCAGCCTGCGCGCAGAGGACTCCTACGAGCAGTACTTC
CASSLRAEDSYEQYF
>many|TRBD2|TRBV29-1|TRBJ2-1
TGCAGCGCCGGGGAGGGAGCCAATGAGCAGTTCTTC
CSAGEGANEQFF
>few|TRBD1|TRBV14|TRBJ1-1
TGTGCCAGCAGCCAATGGACAGGGACGAACACTGAAGCTTTCTTT
CASSQWTGTNTEAFF
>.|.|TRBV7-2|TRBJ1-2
TGTGCCAGCAGCTCAGCCAGTTTGGCAGGTGGCTACACCTTC
CASSSASLAGGYTF
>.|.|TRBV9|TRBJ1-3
TGTGCCAGCAGCGTAGCTACAGGAAACACCATATATTTT
CASSVATGNTIYF
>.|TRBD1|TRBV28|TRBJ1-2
TGTGCCAGCAGTTCTTGGACAGGGGGTTATGGCTACACCTTC
CASSSWTGGYGYTF